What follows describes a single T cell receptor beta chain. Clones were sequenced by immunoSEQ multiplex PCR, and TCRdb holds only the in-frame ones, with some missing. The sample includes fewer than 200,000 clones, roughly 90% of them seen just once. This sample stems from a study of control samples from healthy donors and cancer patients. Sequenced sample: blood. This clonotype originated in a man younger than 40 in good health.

CDR3 loop: CASSLRRSTNEQFF. The CDR3 DNA follows: TGTGCCAGCAGCTTAAGGCGGTCTACCAATGAGCAGTTCTTC. V gene TRBV7-3 combines with J gene TRBJ2-1, with D unresolved. The CDR3 contains 14 residues. The V gene lost 1 base and the J gene lost 6 bases, with 10 bases spanning the gap. Per germline, CDR1 SGHTA and CDR2 FQGTGA.